This is a list of T cell receptor beta chains from one sample in a study of tumor and adjacent non-tumor tissue in lung cancer. A single record per CDR3 protein comes from TCRdb applying MiXCR to the multiplex PCR reads. In the table there are 130,000 or so distinct CDR3 sequences, 60% to 70% of which are singletons. The source material was lung tumor tissue. These receptors were taken from a man aged 30 to 45 with non-small cell lung cancer. Both conserved end residues are part of each CDR3. A D gene is named only where the DNA matches it firmly. Expanded clones are given a class, and other clones once, few, many or no size at all.

TRBD1	-	TRBV6-5	TRBJ1-2	TGTACCAACAGTAACACAGGGGGCAGATATGGTTACACCTTC	CTNSNTGGRYGYTF
-	-	TRBV6-5	TRBJ2-5	TGTGCCAGTAGTCCGGGGGCCGACGGGACCCATTACTTC	CASSPGADGTHYF
TRBD2	-	TRBV5-6	TRBJ2-3	TGTGCCAGCAGCTTGGCCGGGACTAGCGGGCATACTAGCACAGCTACACAGTATTTT	CASSLAGTSGHTSTATQYF
TRBD2	many	TRBV12-5	TRBJ2-7	TGTGCTAGTGGACGCACCGGGACTAGCGGGAGTATGTACGAGCAGTACTTC	CASGRTGTSGSMYEQYF
-	-	TRBV6-6	TRBJ1-6	TGTGCCATCAGTACCAGTGGCAGGTGCGGTGATAATTCACCCCTCCACTTT	CAISTSGRCGDNSPLHF
-	-	TRBV5-6	TRBJ1-1	TGTGCCAGCAGCTCAGGGTTGCCTGACGCTTTCTTT	CASSSGLPDAFF
-	-	TRBV11-3	TRBJ1-1	TGCGCCAGCAGCTTAGAAAGCCTATCAGGCACTGAAGCTTTCTTT	CASSLESLSGTEAFF
-	-	TRBV24-1	TRBJ2-3	TGTGCCACCAGTGATTTGATTAGCGGCATAGATACGCAGTATTTT	CATSDLISGIDTQYF
-	-	TRBV12-3/TRBV12-4	TRBJ1-2	TGTGCCAGCAGTTTATTCTGGCAGCGAAGTGGAGGCTACACCTTC	CASSLFWQRSGGYTF
-	-	TRBV11-2	TRBJ2-5	TGTGCCATCAGCTTCGGCAGTACAGAAACCCAGTACTTC	CAISFGSTETQYF
TRBD2	large	TRBV11-2	TRBJ2-1	TGTGCCAGCAGCAACACAGGGACTAGCGGGAGGGATGAGCAGTTCTTC	CASSNTGTSGRDEQFF
-	-	TRBV6-2/TRBV6-3	TRBJ2-5	TGTGCCAGCACTGTTGGGGCCGGGGGCGAGAAACAGTACTTC	CASTVGAGGEKQYF
-	-	TRBV12-5	TRBJ2-2	TGTGCTAGTGGTTTGGTACCCGGCTTGGGGACCGGGGAGCTGTTGTTT	CASGLVPGLGTGELLF
-	-	TRBV29-1	TRBJ1-2	TGCATCGTGGGGGGAATGGGGTATGGCTACACCTTC	CIVGGMGYGYTF
-	-	TRBV20-1	TRBJ2-5	TGCACTGCTAGTGTAGCAGGCCAAGAGACCCAATACTTC	CTASVAGQETQYF
TRBD1	-	TRBV5-4	TRBJ1-1	TGTGCCAGCAGCTTGCCAGGGGGCGCGGCCGAAGCTTTCTTT	CASSLPGGAAEAFF
-	-	TRBV6-5	TRBJ1-1	TGTGCCAGCAGCCAGGGCTCTGAAGCTTCCTTT	CASSQGSEASF
TRBD2	-	TRBV11-3	TRBJ2-5	TGCGCCAACAGCTTAGAAGCGGGAGGGCAAGGGACCCAGTACTTC	CANSLEAGGQGTQYF
-	many	TRBV20-1	TRBJ2-7	TGCAGTGCTGGGGACCTAGTCTCCGAGCAGTACTTC	CSAGDLVSEQYF
TRBD2	-	TRBV24-1	TRBJ2-1	TGTGCCACCAGTGATCCTAGCGGGAAGTTTGCCTACAATGAGCAGTTCTTC	CATSDPSGKFAYNEQFF
-	-	TRBV11-2	TRBJ1-1	TGTGCCAGCAACTTACCTTCTATGAACACTGAAGCTTTCTTT	CASNLPSMNTEAFF
TRBD1	-	TRBV20-1	TRBJ2-1	TGCAGTGCTGGGCCTCAGGGGGCCCTGTCCCACATTGAGCAGTTCTTC	CSAGPQGALSHIEQFF
-	once	TRBV11-2	TRBJ2-7	TGTGCCAGCGGAAGAGGGGAGAGCTCCTACGAGCAGTACTTC	CASGRGESSYEQYF
-	-	TRBV11-1	TRBJ1-2	TGTGCCAGCAGTCCGTCCCGGACCCCGCGGTATGGTTACACCTTC	CASSPSRTPRYGYTF
-	few	TRBV20-1	TRBJ2-7	TGCAGTGCTCTCTTTCCACGCTCCGAGCAGTATTTC	CSALFPRSEQYF
-	-	TRBV11-3	TRBJ1-1	TGTGCCAGTAGCCCCCCAGGACGGGACACTGAAGCTTTCTTT	CASSPPGRDTEAFF
TRBD2	many	TRBV29-1	TRBJ2-7	TGCAGCGTTGCCCTTAGCGGGAGGGGCTGGGGGGAGCAGTACTTC	CSVALSGRGWGEQYF
TRBD1	few	TRBV12-5	TRBJ1-4	TGTGCTAGTGGTTTCTCCGGGACAGGGGGTGAAAAACTGTTTTTT	CASGFSGTGGEKLFF
TRBD1	-	TRBV18	TRBJ2-7	TGTGCCAGCTCATCACGGACAGGGAACGAGCAGTACTTC	CASSSRTGNEQYF
-	-	TRBV29-1	TRBJ2-1	TGCAGGGTTGATGGGTCTTCCTACAATGAGCAGTTCTTC	CRVDGSSYNEQFF
-	-	TRBV29-1	TRBJ1-2	TGCAACGTTGAACGATCGAGACTCAACAACTATGGCTACACCTTC	CNVERSRLNNYGYTF
-	many	TRBV5-6	TRBJ1-4	TGTGCCAGCAGCGTCCAGGGGCATACTAATGAAAAACTGTTTTTT	CASSVQGHTNEKLFF
-	-	TRBV5-6	TRBJ2-7	TGTGCCAGCAGCTTAGCGGGCAGCCCCTACGAACAGTACTTC	CASSLAGSPYEQYF
TRBD1	many	TRBV25-1	TRBJ2-2	TGTGCCAGCAGCGAGTCCGGGACAGGGAACACCGGGGAGCTGTTTTTT	CASSESGTGNTGELFF
TRBD1	-	TRBV4-2	TRBJ2-1	TGTGCCAGCAGCCAGGGACAGGGACCCTACAACGAGCAGGTCTTC	CASSQGQGPYNEQVF
-	few	TRBV6-2/TRBV6-3	TRBJ2-3	TGTGCCAGCAGTTACAACTGGGAGCCCCGCAGTTCCACAGATACGCAGTATTTT	CASSYNWEPRSSTDTQYF
-	many	TRBV4-3	TRBJ1-5	TGCGCCAGCAGCCAAGATCGGGCAGGTCAGCAGCCCCAGCATTTT	CASSQDRAGQQPQHF
-	-	TRBV20-1	TRBJ2-7	TGCAGTGCTTCCGCACCGACCGGCACCACTTACGAGCAGTACTTC	CSASAPTGTTYEQYF
-	many	TRBV4-2	TRBJ2-1	TGTGCCAGCAGCCAACGCATTAACCGGGCACAAGAAGAAAATGAGCAGTTCTTC	CASSQRINRAQEENEQFF
TRBD1	few	TRBV9	TRBJ1-6	TGTGCCAGCACACCGGGACAGGGTTTTTCACCCCTCCACTTT	CASTPGQGFSPLHF
TRBD1	-	TRBV6-5	TRBJ1-3	TGTGCCAGCGGCCAGACAGGGGGCTCTGGAAACATCGTATATTTT	CASGQTGGSGNIVYF
-	once	TRBV10-3	TRBJ1-1	TGTGCCATCAGTGAATCGGGGTTCGCTGAAGCTTTGTTT	CAISESGFAEALF
TRBD1	few	TRBV11-2	TRBJ2-7	TGTGCCAGCAGCCAAATGGGACAGTCCTACGAGCAGTACTTC	CASSQMGQSYEQYF
-	-	TRBV10-2	TRBJ2-5	TGCACCAGCACGGAGTATCAAGAGGCCCAGTACTTC	CTSTEYQEAQYF